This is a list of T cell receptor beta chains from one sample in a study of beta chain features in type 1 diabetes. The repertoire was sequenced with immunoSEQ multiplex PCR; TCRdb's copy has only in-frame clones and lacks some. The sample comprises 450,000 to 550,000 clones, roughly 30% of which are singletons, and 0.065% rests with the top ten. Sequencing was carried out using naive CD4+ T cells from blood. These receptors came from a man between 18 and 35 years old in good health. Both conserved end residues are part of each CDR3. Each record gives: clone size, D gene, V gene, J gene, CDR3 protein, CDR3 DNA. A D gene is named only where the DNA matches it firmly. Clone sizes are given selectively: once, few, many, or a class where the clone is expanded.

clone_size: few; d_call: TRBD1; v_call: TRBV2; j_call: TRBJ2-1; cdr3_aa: CASSRDRDHNEQFF; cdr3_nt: TGTGCCAGTTCTCGGGACAGGGACCACAATGAGCAGTTCTTC
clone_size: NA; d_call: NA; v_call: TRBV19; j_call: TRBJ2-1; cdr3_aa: CASSGSRGNEQFF; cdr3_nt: TGTGCCAGTAGCGGGAGTCGGGGGAATGAGCAGTTCTTC
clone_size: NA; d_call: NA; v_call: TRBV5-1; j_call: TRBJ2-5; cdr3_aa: CASSLQTEETQYF; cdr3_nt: TGCGCCAGCAGCTTGCAGACGGAAGAGACCCAGTACTTC
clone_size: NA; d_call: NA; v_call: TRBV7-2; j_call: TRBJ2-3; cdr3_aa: CASSYYSLPTDTQYF; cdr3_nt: TGTGCCAGCAGCTACTATTCACTCCCCACAGATACGCAGTATTTT
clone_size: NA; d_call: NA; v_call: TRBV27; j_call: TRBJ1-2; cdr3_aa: CASKPRGSGYTF; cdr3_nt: TGTGCCAGCAAACCGCGAGGTTCTGGCTACACCTTC
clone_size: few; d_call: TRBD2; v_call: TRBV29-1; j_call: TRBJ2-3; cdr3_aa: CSVPRTSGSTDTQYF; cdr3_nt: TGCAGCGTCCCCAGGACTAGCGGGAGCACAGATACGCAGTATTTT
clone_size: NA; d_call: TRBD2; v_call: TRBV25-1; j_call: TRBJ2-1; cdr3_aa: CASSKAAGGNEQFF; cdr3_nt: TGTGCCAGCAGTAAAGCCGCGGGAGGTAATGAGCAGTTCTTC
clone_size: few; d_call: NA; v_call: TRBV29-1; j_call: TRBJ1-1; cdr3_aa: CSVEDPGKQAFF; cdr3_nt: TGCAGCGTTGAAGATCCGGGTAAGCAAGCTTTCTTT
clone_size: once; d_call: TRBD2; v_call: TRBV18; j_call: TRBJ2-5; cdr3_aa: CASSPPTAGVGETQYF; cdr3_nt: TGTGCCAGCTCACCACCAACAGCGGGAGTAGGGGAGACCCAGTACTTC
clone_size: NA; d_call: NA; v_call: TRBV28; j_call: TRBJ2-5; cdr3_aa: CASTLGVYQETQYF; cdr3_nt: TGTGCCAGCACCTTGGGAGTGTACCAAGAGACCCAGTACTTC